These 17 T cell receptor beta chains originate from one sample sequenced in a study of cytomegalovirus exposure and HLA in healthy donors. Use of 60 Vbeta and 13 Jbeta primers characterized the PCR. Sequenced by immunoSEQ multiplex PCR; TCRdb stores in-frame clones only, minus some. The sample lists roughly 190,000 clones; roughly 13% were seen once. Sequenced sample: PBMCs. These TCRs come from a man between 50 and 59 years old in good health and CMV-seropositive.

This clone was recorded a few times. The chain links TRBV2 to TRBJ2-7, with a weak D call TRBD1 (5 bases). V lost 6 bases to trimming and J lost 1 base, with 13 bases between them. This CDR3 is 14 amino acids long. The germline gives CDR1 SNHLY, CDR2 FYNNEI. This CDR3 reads CASSGHLYSYEQYF. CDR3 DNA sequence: TGTGCCAGCAGCGGACACCTTTATTCCTACGAGCAGTACTTC.

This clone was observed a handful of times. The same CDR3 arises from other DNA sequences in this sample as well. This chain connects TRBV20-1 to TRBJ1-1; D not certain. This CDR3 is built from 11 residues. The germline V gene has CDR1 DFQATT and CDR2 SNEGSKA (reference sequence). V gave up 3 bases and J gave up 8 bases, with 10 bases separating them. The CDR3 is CSARRQREAFF. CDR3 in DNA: TGCAGTGCTAGGCGGCAGAGGGAAGCTTTCTTT.

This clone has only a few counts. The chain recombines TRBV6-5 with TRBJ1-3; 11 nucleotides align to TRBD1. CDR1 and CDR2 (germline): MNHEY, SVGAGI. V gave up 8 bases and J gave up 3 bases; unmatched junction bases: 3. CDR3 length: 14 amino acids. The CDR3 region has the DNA TGTGCCAGCGCGGGGACAGGGGGTGGAAACACCATATATTTT. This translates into CASAGTGGGNTIYF.

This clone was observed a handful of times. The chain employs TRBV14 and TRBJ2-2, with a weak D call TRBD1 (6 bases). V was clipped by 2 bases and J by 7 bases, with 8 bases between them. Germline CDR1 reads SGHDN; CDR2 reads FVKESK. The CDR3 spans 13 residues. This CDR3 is CASSQKGGGELFF. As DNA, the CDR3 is TGTGCCAGCAGCCAAAAAGGGGGCGGGGAGCTGTTTTTT.

CDR3 nucleotide sequence: TGTGCCAGCAATCATGGCCGTACAGATACGCAGTATTTT. Its translation: CASNHGRTDTQYF. The V call is TRBV5-8, the J call TRBJ2-3; D not resolved. With 6 bases removed from V and 3 bases from J, the gap between germline ends came to 11 bases. The CDR3 contains 13 residues. Germline-derived CDR1 and CDR2 are SGHTS and YDEGEE. Based on the CDR3 plus reference TRBV5-8 and TRBJ2-3, the full variable domain is EAGVTQSPTHLIKTRGQQATLRCSPISGHTSVYWYQQALGLGLQFLLWYDEGEERNRGNFPPRFSGRQFPNYSSELNVNALELEDSALYLCASNHGRTDTQYFGPGTRLTVL.

The CDR3 DNA sequence: TGTGCCAGCAGCCAACGGACTAGCGGGGGGGTTTACCAAGAGACCCAGTACTTC. This sequence encodes CASSQRTSGGVYQETQYF. This rearrangement joins TRBV7-6 to TRBJ2-5, with 15 nucleotides matching TRBD2. The germline gives CDR1 SGHVS, CDR2 FNYEAQ. With V trimmed by 5 bases and J by 0 bases, 7 bases remained unmatched. This CDR3 contains 18 residues.

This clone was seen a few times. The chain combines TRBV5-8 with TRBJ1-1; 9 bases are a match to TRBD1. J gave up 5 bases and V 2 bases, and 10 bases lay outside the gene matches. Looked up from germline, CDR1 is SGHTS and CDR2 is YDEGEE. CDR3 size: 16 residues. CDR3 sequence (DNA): TGTGCCAGCAGCTTTCCGCTAAGGACAGGGGCAACTGAAGCTTTCTTT. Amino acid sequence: CASSFPLRTGATEAFF.

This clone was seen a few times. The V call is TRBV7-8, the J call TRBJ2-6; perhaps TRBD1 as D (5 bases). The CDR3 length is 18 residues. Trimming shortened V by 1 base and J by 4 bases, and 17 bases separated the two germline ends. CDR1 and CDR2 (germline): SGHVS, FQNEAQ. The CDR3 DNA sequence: TGTGCCAGCAGCTTAGTACGTCAGGGAATTTCCGGGGCCAACGTCCTGACTTTC. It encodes CASSLVRQGISGANVLTF.

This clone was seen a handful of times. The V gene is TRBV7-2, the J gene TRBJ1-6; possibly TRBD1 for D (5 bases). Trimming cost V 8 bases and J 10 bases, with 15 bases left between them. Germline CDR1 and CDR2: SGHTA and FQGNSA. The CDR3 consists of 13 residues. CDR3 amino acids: CASLGGQWSPLHF. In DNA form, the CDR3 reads TGTGCCAGCCTCGGGGGTCAATGGTCACCCCTCCACTTT.

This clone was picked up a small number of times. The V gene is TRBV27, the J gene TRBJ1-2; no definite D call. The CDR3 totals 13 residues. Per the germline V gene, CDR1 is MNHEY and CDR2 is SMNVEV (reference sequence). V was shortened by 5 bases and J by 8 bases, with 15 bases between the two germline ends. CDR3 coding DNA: TGTGCCAGCAGTCCCTGGCGGGAAGGAGGCTACACCTTC. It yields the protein CASSPWREGGYTF.

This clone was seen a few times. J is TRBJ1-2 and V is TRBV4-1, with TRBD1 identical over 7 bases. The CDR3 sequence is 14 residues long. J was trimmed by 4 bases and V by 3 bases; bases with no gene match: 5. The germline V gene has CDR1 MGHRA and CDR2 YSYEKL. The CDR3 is CASSQAGGSYGYTF. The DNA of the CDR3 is TGCGCCAGCAGCCAGGCAGGGGGGAGCTATGGCTACACCTTC.

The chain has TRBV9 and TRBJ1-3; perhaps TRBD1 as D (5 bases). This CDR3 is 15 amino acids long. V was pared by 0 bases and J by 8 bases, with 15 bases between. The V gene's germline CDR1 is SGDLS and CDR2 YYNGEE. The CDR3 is CASSVEDSRLDTIYF. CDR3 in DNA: TGTGCCAGCAGCGTAGAAGACAGCAGGCTGGACACCATATATTTT.

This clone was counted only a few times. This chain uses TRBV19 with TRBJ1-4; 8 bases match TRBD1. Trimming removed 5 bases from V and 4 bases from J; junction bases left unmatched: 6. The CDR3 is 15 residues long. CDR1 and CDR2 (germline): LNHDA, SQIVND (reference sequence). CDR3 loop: CASSRTDRVNEKLFF. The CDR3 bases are TGTGCCAGTAGTCGAACGGACAGGGTTAATGAAAAACTGTTTTTT.

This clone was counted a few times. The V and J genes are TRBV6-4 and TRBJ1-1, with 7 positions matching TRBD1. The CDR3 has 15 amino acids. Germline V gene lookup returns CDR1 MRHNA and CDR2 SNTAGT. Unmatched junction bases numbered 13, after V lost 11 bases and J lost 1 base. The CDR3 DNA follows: TGTGCCTCGAAGGGGGCGATTGGGGAGAACACTGAAGCTTTCTTT. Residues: CASKGAIGENTEAFF.

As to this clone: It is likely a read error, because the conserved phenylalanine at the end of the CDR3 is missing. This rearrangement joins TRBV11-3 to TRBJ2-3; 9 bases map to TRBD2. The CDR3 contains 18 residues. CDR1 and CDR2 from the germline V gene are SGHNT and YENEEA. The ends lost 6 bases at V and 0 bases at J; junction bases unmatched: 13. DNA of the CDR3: TGTGCCAGCAGATCAAGAGCTAGCGGGAACCCTAGCACAGATACGCAGTATGTT. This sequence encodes CASRSRASGNPSTDTQYV.

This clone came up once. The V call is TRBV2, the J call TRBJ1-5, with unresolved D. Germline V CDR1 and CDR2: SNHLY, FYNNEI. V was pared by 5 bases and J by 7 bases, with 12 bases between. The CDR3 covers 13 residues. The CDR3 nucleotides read TGTGCCAGCAGTTCCGCCCCCGGGCAGCCCCAGCATTTT. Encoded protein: CASSSAPGQPQHF.

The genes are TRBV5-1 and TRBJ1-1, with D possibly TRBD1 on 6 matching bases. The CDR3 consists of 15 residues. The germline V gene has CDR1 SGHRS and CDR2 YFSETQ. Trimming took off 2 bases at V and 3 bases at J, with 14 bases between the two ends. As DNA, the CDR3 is TGCGCCAGCAGCTTAACAGGGAACGGTGACACTGAAGCTTTCTTT. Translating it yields CASSLTGNGDTEAFF.